This entry concerns a single TCR beta chain. This sample stems from a study of OX40 agonist ivuxolimab in advanced cancers. This CDR3 contains 15 residues. The V gene's germline CDR1 is MNHEY and CDR2 SMNVEV (reference sequence). V shed 3 bases, J shed 7 bases, and the junction held 5 bases outside the gene matches. Sequencing was performed with immunoSEQ multiplex PCR; in TCRdb, only in-frame clones are kept and a portion is missing. Of about 85,000 clones listed, 80% to 90% are singletons. Sequences were derived from CD4+ or CD8+ T cells sorted from blood, sampled in a trial of the OX40 agonist ivuxolimab. The rearrangement joins TRBV27 to TRBJ2-1; 11 bases agree with TRBD1. This clonotype was sampled from an adult with an advanced solid tumor such as melanoma, head and neck, liver or kidney cancer. The CDR3 loop is CASSFSGTGGNEQFF. The DNA of the CDR3 is TGTGCCAGCAGTTTTAGCGGGACAGGGGGGAATGAGCAGTTCTTC.